One sample yielded the 25 T cell receptor beta chains listed below, sequenced in a study of T-cell reconstitution after alpha-beta-depleted transplantation in children. It was with unique molecular identifiers that the TCRbeta library was prepared. TCRdb analysed the PCR reads with MiXCR anew, one entry per CDR3 protein. The repertoire holds hundreds of thousands of distinct CDR3 sequences, with 10% to 15% as singletons. This specimen was PBMCs, mostly from graft donor cells, taken 360 days after TCRalphabeta/CD19-depleted stem cell transplant. The receptors here all came from a male patient under 18 who had a stem cell transplant for acute myeloid leukemia, so the T cells may come from the graft donor.

V usage is TRBV29-1 and J usage is TRBJ2-3; D ambiguous. The CDR3 is 12 amino acids. Germline V gene lookup returns CDR1 SQVTM and CDR2 ANQGSEA. Trimming took 6 bases from V and 2 from J, leaving 9 bases between them. In DNA form, the CDR3 reads TGCAGCGTGGAGCCGGACACAGATACGCAGTATTTT. Translated, it gives CSVEPDTDTQYF.

This clonotype came up a few times. This CDR3 reads CASSLVGFYEQYF. The DNA of the CDR3 is TGTGCCAGCAGCTTGGTGGGGTTCTACGAGCAGTACTTC. V gene TRBV5-6 combines with J gene TRBJ2-7; D not resolved. The germline V gene encodes CDR1 SGHDT and CDR2 YYEEEE. The CDR3 loop spans 13 amino acids. The ends were cut back, 0 bases at V and 3 bases at J, with 7 bases in the middle.

This clonotype appeared many times. The V call is TRBV11-2, the J call TRBJ2-1; D uncertain. V lost 4 bases and J 4 bases, leaving 23 bases between the germline ends. This CDR3 has 18 residues. The germline V gene encodes CDR1 SGHAT and CDR2 FQNNGV. Here the CDR3 reads CASSSTARSGYLYNEQFF. In nucleotides, the CDR3 is TGTGCCAGCAGCTCAACGGCCCGGTCGGGCTACCTATACAATGAGCAGTTCTTC.

This clonotype showed up just a few times. The chain combines TRBV5-1 with TRBJ2-1; 7 bases agree with TRBD2. Germline V gives CDR1 SGHRS, CDR2 YFSETQ. V lost 5 bases and J lost 8; bases outside the gene matches: 16. The CDR3 is 16 amino acids. CDR3 bases: TGCGCCAGCAGGCCCATGGTAGCGGGTCTACCCGATGAGCAGTTCTTC. It translates to CASRPMVAGLPDEQFF.

Only a few counts were recorded for this clonotype. V and J are TRBV7-9 and TRBJ2-5; 7 positions agree with TRBD2. V lost 2 bases and J lost 5; bases outside the gene matches: 8. Germline V gene data show CDR1 as SEHNR and CDR2 as FQNEAQ (reference sequence). The CDR3 has 15 amino acids. In DNA form, the CDR3 reads TGTGCCAGCAGCTTAAGGCTAGCGGAGAAGGAGACCCAGTACTTC. Translation gives CASSLRLAEKETQYF.

A word on this clonotype: A read error is possible here, since a much larger clone lies one base away. This chain joins TRBV12-3 or TRBV12-4 and TRBJ2-7; the D is unclear. Deletions cut 6 bases from V and 3 bases from J, with 6 bases between. The CDR3 runs to 11 residues. CDR3 region: CASSRIYEQYF. CDR3 DNA: TGTGCCAGCAGCCGAATCTACGAGCAGTACTTC.

V is TRBV28 and J is TRBJ2-7, with D perhaps matching TRBD1 or TRBD2 (5 bases each). Germline assignment: CDR1 MDHEN and CDR2 SYDVKM. V was shortened by 4 bases and J by 1 base, with 14 bases between the two germline ends. CDR3 length equals 15 residues. CDR3 DNA: TGTGCCAGCAGTTGGGACGCCCTCGGGTCCTACGAGCAGTACTTC. Protein sequence: CASSWDALGSYEQYF. The entire variable domain, with the rest obtained from reference TRBV28 and TRBJ2-7, is as follows: DVKVTQSSRYLVKRTGEKVFLECVQDMDHENMFWYRQDPGLGLRLIYFSYDVKMKEKGDIPEGYSVSREKKERFSLILESASTNQTSMYLCASSWDALGSYEQYFGPGTRLTVT.

The chain combines TRBV18 with TRBJ2-7, with TRBD2 matching over 8 bases. The CDR3 is 17 residues long. V shed 0 bases and J 0 bases; nucleotides not matched to a gene: 7. Looked up from germline, CDR1 is KGHSH and CDR2 is LQKENI. The DNA for the CDR3 is TGTGCCAGCTCACCACCGAGAGGCGGGAGGCTCTCCTACGAGCAGTACTTC. Translation gives CASSPPRGGRLSYEQYF.

V gene TRBV29-1 combines with J gene TRBJ2-7; tentatively, D is TRBD1 or TRBD2 (5 bases each). Trimming pared 7 bases from V and 4 bases from J, leaving 14 bases between. CDR1 is SQVTM and CDR2 is ANQGSEA in the germline V gene. There are 12 residues in the CDR3. The CDR3 DNA reads as TGCAGCGCCTTGTCTGAGGGGTACGAGCAGTACTTC. Its protein product is CSALSEGYEQYF.

This clonotype occurred a few times. One junction end does not reproduce the germline sequence, and a read error may be involved. V and J are TRBV5-4 and TRBJ2-7, with D unresolved. The CDR3 consists of 11 residues. Germline loops: CDR1 SGHNT, CDR2 YYREEE (reference sequence). The CDR3 protein is CASSSGPLVSF. The CDR3 DNA reads as TGTGCCAGCAGCTCTGGACCACTGGTTAGCTTC.

This clonotype has at least ten counts. The rearrangement links TRBV20-1 to TRBJ2-5; the D gene is possibly TRBD1 (6 bases). Looked up from germline, CDR1 is DFQATT and CDR2 is SNEGSKA (reference sequence). The CDR3 covers 12 residues. The CDR3 protein is CGLRGIVETQYF. CDR3 coding DNA: TGCGGTTTAAGGGGGATCGTAGAGACCCAGTACTTC.

The chain employs TRBV3-1 and TRBJ2-1; D perhaps matches TRBD2 (6 bases). The V end lost 4 bases, the J end lost 4 bases, and 17 bases lay between the germline ends. This CDR3 is 16 amino acids long. Germline CDR1 is LGHDT and CDR2 is YNNKEL (reference sequence). The CDR3 coding sequence is TGTGCCAGCAGCCCGGGTCCGGGACTCCCTTACAATGAGCAGTTCTTC. As protein: CASSPGPGLPYNEQFF.

The V gene is TRBV28, the J gene TRBJ2-5, with D perhaps matching TRBD1 or TRBD2 (5 bases each). The germline gives CDR1 MDHEN, CDR2 SYDVKM. Trimming left V 3 bases short and J 2 bases short, with 10 bases between. The CDR3 runs to 14 residues. The CDR3 is CASSFWGGQETQYF. In nucleotides, the CDR3 is TGTGCCAGCAGTTTTTGGGGCGGGCAAGAGACCCAGTACTTC.

Many counts were recorded for this clonotype. The gene calls are TRBV10-3 and TRBJ2-1; D ambiguous. CDR3 length equals 12 residues. The V end lost 4 bases, the J end lost 10 bases, and 11 bases lay between the germline ends. Germline assignment: CDR1 ENHRY and CDR2 SYGVKD. This CDR3 reads CAISGTHGEQFF. The CDR3 DNA follows: TGTGCCATCAGTGGGACCCACGGAGAGCAGTTCTTC.

This clonotype was seen more than once but under ten times. This sequence joins TRBV5-1 and TRBJ2-1; possible D gene TRBD1, 6 bases. The CDR3 runs 17 residues. Germline V gives CDR1 SGHRS, CDR2 YFSETQ. Trimming removed 3 bases at V and 0 bases at J, with 16 bases between. The CDR3 coding sequence is TGCGCCAGCAGCTCAGGGCCCCAGGGGTACTCCTACAATGAGCAGTTCTTC. This gives the protein CASSSGPQGYSYNEQFF.

This sequence joins TRBV10-3 and TRBJ1-5; D call uncertain. V was clipped by 3 bases and J by 1 base, with 1 base between them. The CDR3 has 12 residues. Germline V gene data show CDR1 as ENHRY and CDR2 as SYGVKD. The CDR3 region is CAISDSNQPQHF. CDR3 nucleotide sequence: TGTGCCATCAGTGACAGCAATCAGCCCCAGCATTTT.

This clonotype was seen repeatedly, ten times or more. DNA for the CDR3: TGCAGCGTTGCAGGGACTAGGGGCGGCAATGAGCAGTTCTTC. It specifies CSVAGTRGGNEQFF. The chain recombines TRBV29-1 with TRBJ2-1, with 8 bases lining up with TRBD2. The CDR3 extends over 14 amino acids. Germline V CDR1 and CDR2: SQVTM, ANQGSEA. V gave up 4 bases and J gave up 6 bases; unmatched junction bases: 8.

On this clonotype itself: The CDR3 does not close with the conserved phenylalanine or tryptophan, likely indicating a read error. This chain joins TRBV12-3 or TRBV12-4 and TRBJ2-7; D may correspond to TRBD1 or TRBD2 (5 bases each). The CDR3 runs to 14 residues. V dropped 5 bases and J dropped 1 base, with 12 bases sitting between them. The CDR3 DNA reads as TGTGCCAGCAGTCCGGGGCGGTCATCCTACGAGCAGTACCTC. Protein product: CASSPGRSSYEQYL.

V is TRBV30 and J is TRBJ2-7, with D perhaps TRBD2 (5 bases). The V gene's germline CDR1 is GTSNPN and CDR2 SVGIG (reference sequence). Deletions cut 2 bases from V and 8 bases from J, with 16 bases between. The CDR3 covers 13 residues. The DNA for the CDR3 is TGTGCCTGGAGTTTAAGCTCGGGATTCAAGCAGTACTTC. Translation gives CAWSLSSGFKQYF.

The J gene is TRBJ2-5, the V gene TRBV7-2, with D perhaps TRBD1 (7 bases). Trimming took 2 bases from V and 5 from J, leaving 18 bases between them. This CDR3 contains 16 residues. Per germline, CDR1 SGHTA and CDR2 FQGNSA. The CDR3 DNA reads as TGTGCCAGCAGCTTACGTAGGCGGGCAGGGGGGGAGACCCAGTACTTC. The encoded protein is CASSLRRRAGGETQYF.

In this sample, this clonotype turned up many times. V is TRBV29-1 and J is TRBJ2-2, with D unclear. Germline lookup yields CDR1 SQVTM and CDR2 ANQGSEA. V lost 8 bases to trimming and J lost 6 bases, with 10 bases between them. This CDR3 has 11 residues. The CDR3 sequence: CSSTSSGELFF. The CDR3 DNA follows: TGCAGCTCGACCTCGTCCGGGGAGCTGTTTTTT.

The V call is TRBV3-1, the J call TRBJ2-3, with 12 bases aligning to TRBD2. J gave up 4 bases and V 4 bases, and 6 bases lay outside the gene matches. From germline, CDR1 is LGHDT and CDR2 YNNKEL (reference sequence). The CDR3 spans 16 residues. CDR3 sequence reads: CASSLLAGGPSDTQYF. Written as DNA, the CDR3 is TGTGCCAGCAGCCTTCTAGCGGGAGGGCCCTCAGATACGCAGTATTTT.

There are a few counts of this clonotype. The chain recombines TRBV4-1 with TRBJ2-2; 9 bases align to TRBD2. CDR1 and CDR2 from the germline V gene are MGHRA and YSYEKL. Trimming at V came to 2 bases and at J to 6 bases, leaving 4 bases not matched to a gene. The CDR3 totals 15 residues. The CDR3: CASSQLAGVPGELFF. CDR3 coding DNA: TGCGCCAGCAGCCAATTAGCGGGAGTCCCCGGGGAGCTGTTTTTT.

This clonotype was seen at least ten times. The chain couples TRBV12-5 to TRBJ2-1, with 8 bases identical to TRBD1. Per the germline V gene, CDR1 is LGHNT and CDR2 is FRNRAP. Unmatched junction bases numbered 3, after V lost 0 bases and J lost 2 bases. This CDR3 spans 16 amino acids. The DNA of the CDR3 is TGTGCTAGTGGTTTGGTAGACAGGGGCCCCTACAATGAGCAGTTCTTC. Translating it yields CASGLVDRGPYNEQFF.

This clonotype has more than one count but fewer than ten. The chain joins TRBV12-3 or TRBV12-4 to TRBJ2-2; D unresolved. This CDR3 has 15 amino acids. The ends were cut back, 3 bases at V and 0 bases at J, with 8 bases in the middle. DNA for the CDR3: TGTGCCAGCAGTTTTGGGTACCCGAACACCGGGGAGCTGTTTTTT. Its translation is CASSFGYPNTGELFF.